A selection of T cell receptor beta chains follows, all from one sample in a study of OX40 agonist ivuxolimab in advanced cancers. The assay was immunoSEQ multiplex PCR, and TCRdb's table has in-frame clones only and misses some. The sample holds about 110,000 clones, approximately 90% seen once. The specimen comprised CD4+ or CD8+ T cells sorted from blood, sampled in a trial of the OX40 agonist ivuxolimab. The source of these receptors is an adult with an advanced solid tumor such as melanoma, head and neck, liver or kidney cancer. Each CDR3 is given with its conserved first and last residue. A D gene is named only where the DNA matches it firmly. Clone size is given for some rows only: seen once, a few or many times, or a class if the clone is expanded.

j_gene,d_gene,v_gene,abundance,CDR3aa,CDR3nt
TRBJ2-7,TRBD2,TRBV10-3,-,CAISDTSGSSGEQYF,TGTGCCATCAGTGATACTAGCGGGAGTAGTGGCGAGCAGTACTTC
TRBJ2-7,TRBD1,TRBV5-1,-,CASSLGQGGNEQYF,TGCGCCAGCAGCTTGGGACAGGGGGGCAACGAGCAGTACTTC
TRBJ1-3,TRBD1,TRBV19,-,CATTLQGSSGNTIYF,TGTGCCACAACCCTACAGGGGAGCTCTGGAAACACCATATATTTT
TRBJ2-4,-,TRBV28,-,CASSTSWGAKNIQYF,TGTGCCAGCAGTACCTCCTGGGGCGCCAAAAACATTCAGTACTTC
TRBJ2-2,-,TRBV9,few,CASSASGSNTGELFF,TGTGCCAGCAGTGCCAGCGGGTCGAACACCGGGGAGCTGTTTTTT
TRBJ1-4,TRBD1,TRBV13,-,CASSPGTGRVEKLFF,TGTGCCAGCAGCCCAGGGACAGGGAGAGTTGAAAAACTGTTTTTT
TRBJ1-1,TRBD1,TRBV6-6,-,CASGGQAALTEAFF,TGTGCCAGCGGGGGACAGGCTGCTCTCACTGAAGCTTTCTTT
TRBJ2-5,TRBD1,TRBV7-3,-,CASSLTGTGGWETQYF,TGTGCCAGCAGCTTAACGGGGACAGGGGGTTGGGAGACCCAGTACTTC
TRBJ1-3,-,TRBV10-3,-,CAIGPREIGNTIYF,TGTGCCATCGGGCCCCGGGAAATTGGAAACACCATATATTTT
TRBJ1-1,TRBD1,TRBV5-4,-,CASSSRTGGDTEAFF,TGTGCCAGCAGCTCAAGGACAGGGGGGGACACTGAAGCTTTCTTT
TRBJ1-1,-,TRBV30,few,CALGQGNTEAFF,TGTGCCTTGGGCCAGGGGAACACTGAAGCTTTCTTT
TRBJ2-5,-,TRBV21-1,-,CASSRQYF,TGTGCCAGCAGCCGCCAGTACTTC
TRBJ1-2,-,TRBV30,-,CAFLGGGGGYTF,TGTGCCTTCCTAGGGGGGGGTGGTGGCTACACCTTC
TRBJ1-5,TRBD1,TRBV5-5,-,CASSLRAGGQPQPQHF,TGTGCCAGCAGCTTGAGGGCGGGGGGACAGCCTCAGCCCCAGCATTTT
TRBJ2-5,TRBD2,TRBV28,-,CASSLGGTRPETQYF,TGTGCCAGCAGTTTAGGCGGGACTAGACCGGAGACCCAGTACTTC
TRBJ2-3,TRBD2,TRBV6-5,-,CASSLAGPTDTQYF,TGTGCCAGCAGTCTAGCGGGACCCACAGATACGCAGTATTTT
TRBJ1-1,TRBD1,TRBV19,-,CASSIQGQGDTEAFF,TGTGCCAGTAGTATACAGGGTCAGGGGGACACTGAAGCTTTCTTT
TRBJ2-7,-,TRBV19,-,CASNPGHGYYEQYF,TGTGCCAGTAACCCGGGACATGGATACTACGAGCAGTACTTC
TRBJ2-7,TRBD1,TRBV25-1,-,CASSDGQVKYEQYF,TGTGCCAGCAGTGACGGACAGGTGAAATACGAGCAGTACTTC
TRBJ2-5,TRBD1,TRBV18,-,CASSNRDRALQETQYF,TGTGCCAGCTCAAACCGGGACAGGGCTCTCCAAGAGACCCAGTACTTC
TRBJ2-5,-,TRBV6-6,-,CASCLRGKETQYF,TGTGCCAGCTGCCTTCGGGGCAAAGAGACCCAGTACTTC
TRBJ2-7,TRBD2,TRBV28,-,CASSTVAGGISYEQYF,TGTGCCAGCAGTACCGTAGCGGGAGGGATCTCCTACGAGCAGTACTTC
TRBJ2-2,TRBD2,TRBV14,-,CASSLLSLASGVTGELFF,TGTGCCAGCAGCCTCCTCTCACTGGCTAGCGGGGTTACCGGGGAGCTGTTTTTT
TRBJ1-5,-,TRBV7-2,-,CASSSGGPNQPQHF,TGTGCCAGCAGCTCCGGCGGCCCCAATCAGCCCCAGCATTTT
TRBJ2-5,-,TRBV9,-,CASSVGAVQETQYF,TGTGCCAGCAGCGTAGGGGCAGTCCAAGAGACCCAGTACTTC
TRBJ2-5,-,TRBV18,once,CASSPGGRETQYF,TGTGCCAGCTCACCGGGCGGCAGAGAGACCCAGTACTTC
TRBJ1-2,-,TRBV28,-,CASSLQNGTPEMFSDYGYTF,TGTGCCAGCAGTTTACAAAACGGGACTCCCGAAATGTTTTCTGACTATGGCTACACCTTC
TRBJ1-1,-,TRBV6-1,-,CASTPDSEAFF,TGTGCCAGCACCCCCGACAGTGAAGCTTTCTTT